This T cell receptor beta chain is drawn from a study of T cell repertoires in cytomegalovirus infection. Study-level information: CMV epitopes, recently identified HLA-C-restricted and well-studied HLA-B-restricted, were used. Study findings and constraints: It was HLA-C-restricted CMV-specific TCR beta clonotypes that dominated the response ex vivo. The cumulative frequency of public TCR beta families identified carriers of CMV plus the relevant HLA.

From germline, CDR1 is MNHEY and CDR2 SVGAGI. V lost 5 bases and J lost 4, with 14 bases in between. The CDR3 covers 14 residues. In TCRdb, the reads were re-called with MiXCR into one record per CDR3 protein. The sample records about 890,000 distinct CDR3 sequences, roughly 30% being singletons. This clonotype was counted many times. Antigen: not known. Sequenced here: cultured CD8+ T cells from PBMCs, sampled from culture after CMV antigen stimulation. The receptor's source is a human donor in good health (CMV status not recorded). Some clones in this sample may be carry-over from other donors' samples. The gene calls are TRBV6-5 and TRBJ1-1, with unresolved D. CDR3 DNA: TGTGCCAGCAGTCTTCACGAGGACTTCACTGAAGCTTTCTTT. Translation: CASSLHEDFTEAFF.